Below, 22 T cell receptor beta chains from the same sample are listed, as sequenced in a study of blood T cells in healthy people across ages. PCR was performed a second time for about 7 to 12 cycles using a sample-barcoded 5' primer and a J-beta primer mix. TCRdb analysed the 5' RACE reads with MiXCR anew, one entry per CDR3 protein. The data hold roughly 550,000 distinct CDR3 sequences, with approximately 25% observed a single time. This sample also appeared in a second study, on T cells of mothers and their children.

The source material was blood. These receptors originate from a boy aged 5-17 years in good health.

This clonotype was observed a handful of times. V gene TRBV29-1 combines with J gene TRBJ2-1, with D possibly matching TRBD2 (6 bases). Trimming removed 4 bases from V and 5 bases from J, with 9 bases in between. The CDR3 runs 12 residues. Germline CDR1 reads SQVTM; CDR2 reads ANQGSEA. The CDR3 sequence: CSVGWGDNEQFF. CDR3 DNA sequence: TGCAGCGTTGGTTGGGGGGACAATGAGCAGTTCTTC.

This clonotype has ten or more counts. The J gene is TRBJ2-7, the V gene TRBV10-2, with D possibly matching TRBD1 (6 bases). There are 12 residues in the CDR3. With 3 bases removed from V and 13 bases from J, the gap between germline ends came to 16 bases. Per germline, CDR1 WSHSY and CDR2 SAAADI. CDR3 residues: CASSEFRGHPYF. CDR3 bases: TGCGCCAGCAGTGAATTTCGGGGACACCCATACTTC.

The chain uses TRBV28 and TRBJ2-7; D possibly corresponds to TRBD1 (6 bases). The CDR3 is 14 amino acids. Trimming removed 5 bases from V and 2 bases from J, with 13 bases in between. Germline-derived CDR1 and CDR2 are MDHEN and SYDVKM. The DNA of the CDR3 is TGTGCCAGCAGTCTGACAGGTCGAGCCTACGAGCAGTACTTC. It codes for CASSLTGRAYEQYF.

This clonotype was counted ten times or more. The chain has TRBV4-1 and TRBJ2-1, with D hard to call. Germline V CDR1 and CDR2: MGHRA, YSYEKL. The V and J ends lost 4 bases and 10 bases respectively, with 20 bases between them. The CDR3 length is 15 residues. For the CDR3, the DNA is TGCGCCAGCAGCCCGTCCCCACGACCGTGGGTAGAGCAGTTCTTC. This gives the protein CASSPSPRPWVEQFF.

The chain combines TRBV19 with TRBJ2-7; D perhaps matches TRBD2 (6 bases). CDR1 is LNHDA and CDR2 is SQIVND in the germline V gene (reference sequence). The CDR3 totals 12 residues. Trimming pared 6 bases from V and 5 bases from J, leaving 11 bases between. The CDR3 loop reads CASRTGLNEQYF. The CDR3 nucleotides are TGTGCCAGTAGGACGGGACTCAACGAGCAGTACTTC.

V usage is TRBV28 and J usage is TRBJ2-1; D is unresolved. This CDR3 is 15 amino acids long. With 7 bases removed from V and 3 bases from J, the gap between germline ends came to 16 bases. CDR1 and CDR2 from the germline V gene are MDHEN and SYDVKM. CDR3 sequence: CASKGTLLGYNEQFF. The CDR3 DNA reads TGTGCCAGCAAAGGCACCTTATTGGGCTACAATGAGCAGTTCTTC.

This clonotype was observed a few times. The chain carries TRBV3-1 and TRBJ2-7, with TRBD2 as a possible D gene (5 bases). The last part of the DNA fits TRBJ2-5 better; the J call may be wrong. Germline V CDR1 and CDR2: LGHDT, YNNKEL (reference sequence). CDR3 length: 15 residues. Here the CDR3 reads CASSPSLSGGETQYF. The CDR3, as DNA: TGTGCCAGCAGCCCGAGTTTGAGCGGTGGGGAGACCCAGTACTTC.

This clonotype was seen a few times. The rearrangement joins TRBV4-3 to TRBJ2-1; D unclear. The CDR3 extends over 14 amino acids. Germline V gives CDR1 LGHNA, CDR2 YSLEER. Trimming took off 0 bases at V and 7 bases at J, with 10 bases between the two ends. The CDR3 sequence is CASSQEVGWNEQFF. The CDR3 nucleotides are TGCGCCAGCAGCCAAGAGGTGGGTTGGAATGAGCAGTTCTTC.

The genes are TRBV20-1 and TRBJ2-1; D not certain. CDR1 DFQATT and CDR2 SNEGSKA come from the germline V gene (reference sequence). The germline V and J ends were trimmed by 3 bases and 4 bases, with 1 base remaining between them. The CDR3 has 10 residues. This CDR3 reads CSASYNEQFF. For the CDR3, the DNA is TGCAGTGCTAGTTACAATGAGCAGTTCTTC.

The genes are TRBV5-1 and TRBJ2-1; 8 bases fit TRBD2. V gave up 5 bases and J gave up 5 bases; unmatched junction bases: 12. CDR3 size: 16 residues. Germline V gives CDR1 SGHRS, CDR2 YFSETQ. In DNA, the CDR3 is TGCGCCAGCAGAGTTCGTGCGAGCGGGGGCCACAATGAGCAGTTCTTC. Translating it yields CASRVRASGGHNEQFF.

CDR3 residues: CASSMRTGEGTQYF. In nucleotides, the CDR3 is TGCGCCAGCAGCATGCGAACAGGGGAAGGTACGCAGTATTTT. V is TRBV5-1 and J is TRBJ2-3, with TRBD1 matching 7 bases. Germline CDR1 reads SGHRS; CDR2 reads YFSETQ. CDR3 length: 14 residues. Unmatched junction bases numbered 10, after V lost 4 bases and J lost 8 bases.

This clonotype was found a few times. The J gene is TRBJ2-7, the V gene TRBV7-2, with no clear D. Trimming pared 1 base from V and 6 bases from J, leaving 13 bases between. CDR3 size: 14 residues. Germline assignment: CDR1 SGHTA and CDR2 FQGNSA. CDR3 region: CASSLGSLTPEQYF. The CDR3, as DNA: TGTGCCAGCAGCTTAGGGAGCTTAACCCCCGAGCAGTACTTC.

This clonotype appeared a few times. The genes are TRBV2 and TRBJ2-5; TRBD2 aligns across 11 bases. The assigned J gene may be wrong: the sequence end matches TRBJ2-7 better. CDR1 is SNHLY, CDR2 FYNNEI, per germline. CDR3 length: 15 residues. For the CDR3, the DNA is TGTGCCAGCAGTGAGGTACTAGCGGGAGCCTACGAGCAGTACTTC. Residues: CASSEVLAGAYEQYF.

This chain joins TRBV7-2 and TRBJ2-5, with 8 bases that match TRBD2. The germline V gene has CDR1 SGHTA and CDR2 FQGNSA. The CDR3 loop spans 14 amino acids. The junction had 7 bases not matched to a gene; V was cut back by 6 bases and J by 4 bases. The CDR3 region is CASRPGGAIETQYF. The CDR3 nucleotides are TGTGCCAGCAGGCCCGGGGGGGCTATAGAGACCCAGTACTTC.

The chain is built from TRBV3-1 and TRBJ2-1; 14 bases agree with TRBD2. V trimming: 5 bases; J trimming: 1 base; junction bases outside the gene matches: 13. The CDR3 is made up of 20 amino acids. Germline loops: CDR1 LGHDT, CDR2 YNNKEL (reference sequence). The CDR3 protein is CASSSPRLAGGPPSYNEQFF. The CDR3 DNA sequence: TGTGCCAGCAGCTCTCCGCGACTAGCGGGAGGGCCCCCATCCTACAATGAGCAGTTCTTC.

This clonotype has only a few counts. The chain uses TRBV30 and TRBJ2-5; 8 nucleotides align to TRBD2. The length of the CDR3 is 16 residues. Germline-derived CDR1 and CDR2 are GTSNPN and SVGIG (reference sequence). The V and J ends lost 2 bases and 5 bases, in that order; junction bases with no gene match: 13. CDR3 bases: TGTGCCTGGAGTAAGAGGACTAGCCTGGGCCTGGAGACCCAGTACTTC. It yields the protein CAWSKRTSLGLETQYF.

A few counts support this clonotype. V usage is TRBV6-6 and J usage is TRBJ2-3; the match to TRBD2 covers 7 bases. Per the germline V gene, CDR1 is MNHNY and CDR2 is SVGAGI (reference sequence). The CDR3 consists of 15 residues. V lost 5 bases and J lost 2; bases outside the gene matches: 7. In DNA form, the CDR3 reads TGTGCCAGCAGTAACCTAGCGGCTCACACAGATACGCAGTATTTT. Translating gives CASSNLAAHTDTQYF.

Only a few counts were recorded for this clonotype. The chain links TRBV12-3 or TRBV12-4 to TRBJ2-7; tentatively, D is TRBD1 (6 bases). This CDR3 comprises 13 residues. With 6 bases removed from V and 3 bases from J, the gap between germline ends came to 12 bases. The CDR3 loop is CASRPVGGYEQYF. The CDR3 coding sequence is TGTGCCAGCAGGCCAGTAGGGGGCTACGAGCAGTACTTC.

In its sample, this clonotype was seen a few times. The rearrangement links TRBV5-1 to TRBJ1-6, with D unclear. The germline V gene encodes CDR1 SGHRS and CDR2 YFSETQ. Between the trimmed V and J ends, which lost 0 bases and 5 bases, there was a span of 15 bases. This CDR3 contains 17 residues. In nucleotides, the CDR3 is TGCGCCAGCAGCTTGGGACCCAGTCACACCGATAATTCACCCCTCCACTTT. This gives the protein CASSLGPSHTDNSPLHF.

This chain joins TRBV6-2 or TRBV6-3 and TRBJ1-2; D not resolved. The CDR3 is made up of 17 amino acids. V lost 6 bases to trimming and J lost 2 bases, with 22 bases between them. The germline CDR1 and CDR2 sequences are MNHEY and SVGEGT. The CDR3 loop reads CASSLTSISTLNYGYTF. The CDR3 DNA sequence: TGTGCCAGCAGCCTCACGAGTATCTCAACATTAAACTATGGCTACACCTTC.

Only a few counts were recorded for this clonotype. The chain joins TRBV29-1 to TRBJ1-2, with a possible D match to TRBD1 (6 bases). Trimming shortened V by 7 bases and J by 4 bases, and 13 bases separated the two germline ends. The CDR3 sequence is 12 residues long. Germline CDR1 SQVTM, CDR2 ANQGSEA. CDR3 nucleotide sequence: TGCAGCGCCCATGGACAGCCCTATGGCTACACCTTC. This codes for CSAHGQPYGYTF. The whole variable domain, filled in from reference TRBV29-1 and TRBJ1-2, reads SAVISQKPSRDICQRGTSLTIQCQVDSQVTMMFWYRQQPGQSLTLIATANQGSEATYESGFVIDKFPISRPNLTFSTLTVSNMSPEDSSIYLCSAHGQPYGYTFGSGTRLTVV.

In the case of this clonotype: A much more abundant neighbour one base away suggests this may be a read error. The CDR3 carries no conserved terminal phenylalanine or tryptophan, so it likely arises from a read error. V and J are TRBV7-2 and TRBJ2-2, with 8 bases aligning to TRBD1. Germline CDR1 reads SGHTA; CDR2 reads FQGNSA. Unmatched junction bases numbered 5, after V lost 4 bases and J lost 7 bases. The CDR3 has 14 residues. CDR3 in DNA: TGTGCCAGCAGCTGGCAGGGGGCGGACGGGGAGCTGTTTTCT. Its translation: CASSWQGADGELFS.